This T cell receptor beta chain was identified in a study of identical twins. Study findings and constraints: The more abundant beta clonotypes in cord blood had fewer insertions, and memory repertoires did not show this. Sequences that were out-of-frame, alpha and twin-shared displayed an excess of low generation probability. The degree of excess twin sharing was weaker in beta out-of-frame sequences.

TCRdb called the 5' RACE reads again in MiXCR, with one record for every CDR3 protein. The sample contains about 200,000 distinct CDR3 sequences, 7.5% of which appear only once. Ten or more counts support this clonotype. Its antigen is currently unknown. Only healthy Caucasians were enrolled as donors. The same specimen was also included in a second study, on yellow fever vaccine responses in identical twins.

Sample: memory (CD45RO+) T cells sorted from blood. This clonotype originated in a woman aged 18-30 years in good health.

Written as DNA, the CDR3 is TGTGCCAGCAAACTGACCGGGAGGGCAGATACGCAGTATTTT. The encoded protein is CASKLTGRADTQYF. The chain carries TRBV12-3 or TRBV12-4 and TRBJ2-3; 8 nucleotides align to TRBD2. The J segment lost 4 bases and the V segment lost 7 bases, leaving 7 bases of the junction unmatched. The CDR3 is 14 residues long.